This T cell receptor beta chain was identified in a study of T cell changes during pregnancy in multiple sclerosis. Per the germline V gene, CDR1 is MNHEY and CDR2 is SVGAGI. The CDR3 length is 15 residues. Trimming pared 2 bases from V and 1 base from J, leaving 10 bases between. The repertoire was sequenced with immunoSEQ multiplex PCR; TCRdb's copy has only in-frame clones and lacks some. The top ten clones hold just over 2.5% of a sample with 65,000 to 95,000 clones, 90% to 95% of them seen once. Sequencing was performed on peripheral blood, taken after pregnancy. This sequence was found in a female donor in good health, enrolled as a control in a pregnancy study. The J gene is TRBJ2-3, the V gene TRBV6-5; D is perhaps TRBD2 (6 bases). CDR3 sequence reads: CASSYTPSGTDTQYF. For the CDR3, the DNA is TGTGCCAGCAGTTACACGCCTAGCGGCACAGATACGCAGTATTTT.